Listed here are 12 T cell receptor beta chains from one sample, sequenced in a study of low-dose radiotherapy and immunotherapy resistance in tumors. Primers used for first-strand cDNA, a TRAV- and TRBV-specific set, covered both alpha and beta chains. The authors ran around 20 PCR cycles to amplify TCRs with a constant-region primer and V-primer adapter. Via MiXCR, TCRdb re-called the reads, giving one row per CDR3 protein. The data show around 13,000 distinct CDR3 sequences, roughly 60% seen once. The receptors come from a human donor with advanced metastatic prostate, ovarian, gallbladder or colorectal cancer (not recorded which). This table probably holds off-target reads from a library built for another chain.

This rearrangement joins TRBV9 to TRBJ1-2; no definite D call. The germline gives CDR1 SGDLS, CDR2 YYNGEE. V lost 0 bases and J lost 6, with 12 bases in between. The CDR3 contains 14 residues. The CDR3 bases are TGTGCCAGCAGCGTAGGGACGCTGCAGGATGGCTACACCTTC. Protein product: CASSVGTLQDGYTF.

The V call is TRBV6-2 or TRBV6-3, the J call TRBJ2-7, with D possibly TRBD1 on 6 matching bases. The CDR3 extends over 14 amino acids. The V end lost 0 bases, the J end lost 2 bases, and 8 bases lay between the germline ends. Germline CDR1 MNHEY, CDR2 SVGEGT. Written as DNA, the CDR3 is TGTGCCAGCAGTTACTCCACAGGGCCCTACGAGCAGTACTTC. Translation gives CASSYSTGPYEQYF.

The chain recombines TRBV28 with TRBJ2-6; D is ambiguous. V lost 3 bases, J lost 2 bases, and 11 bases lay in between. CDR1 is MDHEN and CDR2 is SYDVKM in the germline V gene. This CDR3 is built from 16 residues. The CDR3 loop reads CASSLDTLTGANVLTF. CDR3 bases: TGTGCCAGCAGTTTGGATACTCTGACTGGGGCCAACGTCCTGACTTTC.

This chain uses TRBV7-9 with TRBJ1-2; no clear D. CDR3 length equals 13 residues. Trimming took 5 bases from V and 2 from J, leaving 9 bases between them. Germline CDR1 and CDR2: SEHNR and FQNEAQ (reference sequence). CDR3 nucleotide sequence: TGTGCCAGCAGCCTCGTGGAGAACTATGGCTACACCTTC. Translation: CASSLVENYGYTF.

J is TRBJ1-2 and V is TRBV28, with D tentatively TRBD1 (6 bases). CDR3 length: 14 residues. Trimming cost V 1 base and J 7 bases, with 13 bases left between them. The germline V gene has CDR1 MDHEN and CDR2 SYDVKM. The CDR3 DNA follows: TGTGCCAGCAGTTTATCCCAGGGGCGGTCTGGCTACACCTTC. This gives the protein CASSLSQGRSGYTF.

The J gene is TRBJ1-2, the V gene TRBV28; D perhaps matches TRBD1 (6 bases). V was shortened by 6 bases and J by 5 bases, with 19 bases between the two germline ends. The CDR3 spans 15 residues. Germline V gene lookup returns CDR1 MDHEN and CDR2 SYDVKM. The CDR3 sequence is CASRSSGEGDYGYTF. CDR3 nucleotide sequence: TGTGCCAGCAGGTCCTCAGGGGAAGGGGATTATGGCTACACCTTC.

The chain joins TRBV20-1 to TRBJ1-2; D ambiguous. V was cut by 3 bases and J by 8 bases, with 19 bases left in between. This CDR3 contains 14 residues. Germline assignment: CDR1 DFQATT and CDR2 SNEGSKA (reference sequence). This chain's CDR3 is CSASPDYSAHGYTF. The CDR3, as DNA: TGCAGTGCTAGTCCCGATTACAGTGCTCACGGCTACACCTTC.

This rearrangement joins TRBV10-2 to TRBJ2-2; no reliable D call. Looked up from germline, CDR1 is WSHSY and CDR2 is SAAADI. The CDR3 is made up of 15 amino acids. Trimming removed 2 bases from V and 0 bases from J, with 7 bases in between. CDR3 sequence reads: CASSEDTSNTGELFF. CDR3 DNA: TGCGCCAGCAGTGAGGACACCTCGAACACCGGGGAGCTGTTTTTT.

This chain joins TRBV12-3 or TRBV12-4 and TRBJ1-3, with 7 bases matching TRBD1. The CDR3 runs to 14 residues. Germline trimming cut 6 bases from V and 4 bases from J; bases unmatched to any gene: 6. In nucleotides, the CDR3 is TGTGCCAGCAGCAAACAGGGGTCCGGAAACACCATATATTTT. It encodes CASSKQGSGNTIYF.

V is TRBV12-3 or TRBV12-4 and J is TRBJ2-1, with TRBD2 matching over 10 bases. The CDR3 is 15 residues long. J was trimmed by 5 bases and V by 3 bases; bases with no gene match: 4. As DNA, the CDR3 is TGTGCCAGCAGTTTCGGACTAGCGGATAACAATGAGCAGTTCTTC. It specifies CASSFGLADNNEQFF.

The V call is TRBV15, the J call TRBJ2-3; D is ambiguous. V was clipped by 0 bases and J by 7 bases, with 14 bases between them. The CDR3 covers 15 residues. From germline, CDR1 is LNHNV and CDR2 YYDKDF (reference sequence). The DNA for the CDR3 is TGTGCCACCAGCAGAGATCGTGAAGGGTGGAATACGCAGTATTTT. It encodes CATSRDREGWNTQYF.

This clonotype was seen a single time. The rearrangement uses TRBV14 and TRBJ2-7; D is unresolved. The V and J ends lost 4 bases and 7 bases respectively, with 14 bases between them. The germline gives CDR1 SGHDN, CDR2 FVKESK. CDR3 length: 13 amino acids. The CDR3 sequence: CASSLNPTSEQYF. The CDR3 DNA reads TGTGCCAGCAGCCTAAACCCGACGTCTGAGCAGTACTTC.